This T cell receptor beta chain was sequenced during a study of Ad26.COV2.S vaccination and SARS-CoV-2 variants. The germline gives CDR1 SGHKS, CDR2 YYEKEE (reference sequence). The CDR3 runs to 16 residues. The V end lost 4 bases, the J end lost 3 bases, and 20 bases lay between the germline ends. The treatment here: over 15 received Ad26.COV2.S at low or high dose, single or two shots; about five received placebo; per-sample allocation not given. Sampling took place 63 days after the first vaccine or placebo injection. TCRdb's copy holds only in-frame clones and misses some; the assay was immunoSEQ multiplex PCR. The sample consists of hundreds of thousands of clones, approximately 89% of them appearing once.

This sample comprised peripheral blood, obtained in a trial of Ad26.COV2.S vaccine versus placebo. The clonotype originates from a person aged 18-60 years who received the Ad26.COV2.S COVID-19 vaccine or a placebo. This sequence joins TRBV5-5 and TRBJ2-7; D possibly corresponds to TRBD2 (6 bases). DNA of the CDR3: TGTGCCAGCAGCCGGAGGGATCAGAGTACCAACTACGAGCAGTACTTC. Translated, it gives CASSRRDQSTNYEQYF. Full variable domain (missing parts from reference TRBV5-5 and TRBJ2-7): DAGVTQSPTHLIKTRGQQVTLRCSPISGHKSVSWYQQVLGQGPQFIFQYYEKEERGRGNFPDRFSARQFPNYSSELNVNALLLGDSALYLCASSRRDQSTNYEQYFGPGTRLTVT.